This entry lists 6 T cell receptor gamma chains sequenced from one sample in a study of γδ T cells in repeated Plasmodium falciparum infection. TCRdb re-called the multiplex PCR reads through CATT. Counted here are 14,000 or so gamma-chain clones, 1.5% to 2% occurring once; the ten biggest clones make up around 30%. Vgamma9/Vdelta2+ and Vdelta2-negative gammadelta T cells were flow-sorted from PBMC for bulk sequencing. Source material: gamma-delta T cells from blood. The source of these receptors is a pool of human donors (malaria-infected and uninfected, not separated).

This clone has at least ten counts. TCRdb pairs this DNA with a much larger clone's protein that differs at residue 7, likely a read error; the protein shown was translated from the DNA. J is TRGJP2 and V is TRGV9. TCRdb offers no J gene call, so here the DNA was matched to germline to obtain one. V lost 0 bases and J lost 3; bases outside the gene matches: 4. Germline V CDR1 and CDR2: GITISATS, ISYDGTV (reference sequence). The CDR3 has 15 residues. The DNA for the CDR3 is TGTGCCTTGTGGGAGGTGCGGGGTAGTGATTGGATCAAGACGTTT. Its protein is CALWEVRGSDWIKTF.

This clone was counted many times. The protein given by TCRdb reflects a much larger clone and differs at residue 6 from this DNA's translation, likely from a read error; the protein shown is the DNA's translation. The chain recombines TRGV4 with TRGJ1 or TRGJ2. CDR3 size: 12 residues. V was clipped by 6 bases and J by 3 bases; unmatched bases: 5. Per the germline V gene, CDR1 is EGSTGY and CDR2 is YDSYTSSV. The CDR3: CATWPSYYKKLF. The CDR3 region has the DNA TGTGCCACCTGGCCGAGTTATTATAAGAAACTCTTT.

No J gene was called, and the V gene is TRGV9. Per the germline V gene, CDR1 is GITISATS and CDR2 is ISYDGTV (reference sequence). This CDR3 is built from 11 residues. The CDR3 DNA is TGTGCCTTGTGGGAGCCCCGTGGGTGGCTCTTT. This translates into CALWEPRGWLF.

This clone appeared many times. This likely reflects a read error, since a far larger clone is one base away. Different DNA sequences within this sample yield the same CDR3. The rearrangement uses TRGV9 and TRGJ1 or TRGJ2. TCRdb does not report a J gene; here it was assigned by matching the DNA to germline references. Trimming removed 12 bases from V and 0 bases from J; junction bases left unmatched: 17. Germline CDR1 reads GITISATS; CDR2 reads ISYDGTV (reference sequence). The CDR3 covers 15 residues. The CDR3 is CALYLYSSNYYKKLF. CDR3 nucleotide sequence: TGTGCCCTGTACCTTTATTCTTCGAATTATTATAAGAAACTCTTT.

Remarks on this clone: The protein that TCRdb holds for this DNA derives from a much larger clone and differs from the translated DNA at residue 5, which likely indicates a read error; the protein shown here is translated from the DNA. The chain links TRGV3 to TRGJ1 or TRGJ2. The J gene, not given by TCRdb, was assigned here from a germline match of the nucleotide sequence. The CDR3 loop spans 11 amino acids. Germline V gene sequence: CDR1 VTNTFY, CDR2 YDVSTARD (reference sequence). V was pared by 5 bases and J by 11 bases, with 9 bases of the junction left unmatched. CDR3: CATWGMREKLF. In DNA, the CDR3 is TGTGCCACCTGGGGCATGCGTGAGAAACTCTTT.

This clone was picked up many times. The protein that TCRdb holds for this DNA derives from a much larger clone and differs from the translated DNA at residue 13, which likely indicates a read error; the protein shown here is translated from the DNA. This chain links TRGV9 with TRGJP. TCRdb leaves out the J gene; it was filled in here by matching the DNA to germline. Germline V gene lookup returns CDR1 GITISATS and CDR2 ISYDGTV (reference sequence). The CDR3 consists of 17 residues. The CDR3, as DNA: TGTGCCTTGTGGGAGGTGCGGGAAGAGTTGGGCAAAAATATCAAGGTATTT. Translating it yields CALWEVREELGKNIKVF.